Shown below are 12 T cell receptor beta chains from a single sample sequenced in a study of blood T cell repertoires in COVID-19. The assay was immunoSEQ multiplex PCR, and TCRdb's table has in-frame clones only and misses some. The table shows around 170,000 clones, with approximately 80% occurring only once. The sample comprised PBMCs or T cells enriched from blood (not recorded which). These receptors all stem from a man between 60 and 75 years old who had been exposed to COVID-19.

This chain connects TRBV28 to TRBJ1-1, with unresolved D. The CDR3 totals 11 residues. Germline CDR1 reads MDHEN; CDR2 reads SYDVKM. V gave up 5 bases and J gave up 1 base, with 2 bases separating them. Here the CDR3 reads CASSRNTEAFF. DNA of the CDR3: TGTGCCAGCAGTCGGAACACTGAAGCTTTCTTT.

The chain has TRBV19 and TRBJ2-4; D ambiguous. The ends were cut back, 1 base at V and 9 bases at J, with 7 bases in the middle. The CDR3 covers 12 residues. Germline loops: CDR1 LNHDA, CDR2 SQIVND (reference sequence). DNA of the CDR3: TGTGCCAGTAGTATAGTTGGCGGCATTCAGTACTTC. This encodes CASSIVGGIQYF.

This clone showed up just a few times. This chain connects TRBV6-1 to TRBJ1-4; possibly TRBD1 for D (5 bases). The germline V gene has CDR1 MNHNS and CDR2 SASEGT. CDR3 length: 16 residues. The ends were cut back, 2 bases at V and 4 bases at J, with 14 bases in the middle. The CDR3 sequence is CASSELVGGDNEKLFF. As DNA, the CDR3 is TGTGCCAGCAGTGAACTTGTCGGGGGGGATAATGAAAAACTGTTTTTT.

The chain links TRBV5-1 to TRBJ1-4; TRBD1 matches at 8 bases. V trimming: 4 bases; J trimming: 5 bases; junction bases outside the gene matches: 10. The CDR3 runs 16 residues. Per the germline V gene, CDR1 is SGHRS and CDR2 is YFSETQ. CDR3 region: CASSTQGQGANEKLFF. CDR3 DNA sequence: TGCGCCAGCAGCACGCAAGGCCAGGGGGCAAATGAAAAACTGTTTTTT.

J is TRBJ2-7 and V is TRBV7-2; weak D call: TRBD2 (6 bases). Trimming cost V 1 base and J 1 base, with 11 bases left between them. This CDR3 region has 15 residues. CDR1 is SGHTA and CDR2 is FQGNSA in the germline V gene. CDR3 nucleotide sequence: TGTGCCAGCAGCTTAGTTTTGGGGGGTTCCTACGAGCAGTACTTC. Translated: CASSLVLGGSYEQYF.

The CDR3 loop reads CASSSDRGSYNEQFF. CDR3 coding DNA: TGTGCCAGCAGCTCGGACAGGGGCTCCTACAATGAGCAGTTCTTC. The chain joins TRBV7-7 to TRBJ2-1, with 9 positions matching TRBD1. This CDR3 spans 15 amino acids. V trimming: 4 bases; J trimming: 0 bases; junction bases outside the gene matches: 1. CDR1 is SSHAT, CDR2 FNYEAQ, per germline (reference sequence).

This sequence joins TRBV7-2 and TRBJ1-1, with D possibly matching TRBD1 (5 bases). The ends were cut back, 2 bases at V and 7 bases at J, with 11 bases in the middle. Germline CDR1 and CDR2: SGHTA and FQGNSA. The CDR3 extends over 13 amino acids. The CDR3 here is CASSLPGQVEAFF. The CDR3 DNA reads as TGTGCCAGCAGCTTACCCGGACAAGTTGAAGCTTTCTTT.

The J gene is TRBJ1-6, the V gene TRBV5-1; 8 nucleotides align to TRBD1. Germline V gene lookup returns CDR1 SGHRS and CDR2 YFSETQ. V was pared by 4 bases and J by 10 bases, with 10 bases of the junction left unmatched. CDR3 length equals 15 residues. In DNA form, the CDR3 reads TGCGCCAGCAGCCAGGGACAGGCTCAGGTATCACCCCTCCACTTT. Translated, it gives CASSQGQAQVSPLHF.

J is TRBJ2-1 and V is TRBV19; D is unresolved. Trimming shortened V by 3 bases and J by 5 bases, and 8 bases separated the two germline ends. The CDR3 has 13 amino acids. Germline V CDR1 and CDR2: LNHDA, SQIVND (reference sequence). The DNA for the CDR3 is TGTGCCAGTAGTATCCACCAGAACAATGAGCAGTTCTTC. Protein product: CASSIHQNNEQFF.

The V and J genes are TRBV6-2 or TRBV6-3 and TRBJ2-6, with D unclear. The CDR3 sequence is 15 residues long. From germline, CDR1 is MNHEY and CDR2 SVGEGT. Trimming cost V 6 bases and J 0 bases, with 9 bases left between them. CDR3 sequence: CASSDLSSGANVLTF. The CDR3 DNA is TGTGCCAGCAGCGATCTTAGCTCTGGGGCCAACGTCCTGACTTTC.

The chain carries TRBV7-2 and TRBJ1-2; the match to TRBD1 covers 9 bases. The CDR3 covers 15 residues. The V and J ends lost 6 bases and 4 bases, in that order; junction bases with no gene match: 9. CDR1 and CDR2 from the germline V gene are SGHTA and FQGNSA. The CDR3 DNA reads TGTGCCAGCAGTCCCATTGCGACAGGGGGCTATGGCTACACCTTC. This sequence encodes CASSPIATGGYGYTF.

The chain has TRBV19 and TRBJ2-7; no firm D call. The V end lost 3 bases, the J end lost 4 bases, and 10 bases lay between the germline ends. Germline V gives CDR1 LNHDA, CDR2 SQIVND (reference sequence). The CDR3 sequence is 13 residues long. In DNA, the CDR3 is TGTGCCAGTAGTATTCGAAGAGAGTACGAGCAGTACTTC. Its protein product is CASSIRREYEQYF.